This T cell receptor (beta chain) was sequenced in a study of graft-versus-host responses after intestinal transplantation. Using immunoSEQ multiplex PCR, the repertoire was profiled, and TCRdb retains in-frame clones only, with some absent. The sample records about 39,000 clones, about 93% being singletons. The CDR3 covers 15 residues. Trimming shortened V by 5 bases and J by 1 base, and 11 bases separated the two germline ends. Germline CDR1 is SEHNR and CDR2 is FQNEAQ (reference sequence). For this clone: The antigen remains unidentified.

The chain carries TRBV7-9 and TRBJ1-4; maybe TRBD1 (5 bases). This TCR derives from a human donor who was the organ donor for an intestinal transplant. The source was unstimulated CD8+ T cells sorted from spleen or lymph node cells, collected before transplant. CDR3 in amino acids: CASSPQEKTNEKLFF. DNA for the CDR3: TGTGCCAGCAGCCCACAGGAGAAAACTAATGAAAAACTGTTTTTT.